A single sample is the source of the 29 T cell receptor beta chains below, sequenced in a study of regulatory T cells in long-lasting Graves disease. The TCR beta library used iRepertoire HTBI primers with Arm-PCR amplification of CDR3. From the multiplex PCR reads, TCRdb called clonotypes with MiXCR, one entry per CDR3 protein. In the table there are around 400,000 distinct CDR3 sequences, 15% of which are singletons. The time point here: newly diagnosed GD, antithyroid drugs for less than 3 months. PBMCs were the source of the RNA used for TCR sequencing. The same data also went into a second study, on T cells in Graves' hyperthyroidism and ophthalmopathy.

The sample here was peripheral blood mononuclear cells (PBMCs), taken at new diagnosis, from a patient treated with antithyroid drugs. These receptors all stem from a woman between 40 and 55 years old with Graves disease.

This clonotype was seen repeatedly, ten times or more. This sequence joins TRBV29-1 and TRBJ1-2; D call uncertain. V gave up 0 bases and J gave up 0 bases, with 11 bases separating them. CDR3 size: 15 residues. Germline V gives CDR1 SQVTM, CDR2 ANQGSEA. The CDR3 DNA follows: TGCAGCGTTGAAGAGAAGGGAACCCCTAACTATGGCTACACCTTC. It translates to CSVEEKGTPNYGYTF.

This clonotype showed up just a few times. The chain uses TRBV28 and TRBJ2-7; D is perhaps TRBD1 or TRBD2 (6 bases each). Per germline, CDR1 MDHEN and CDR2 SYDVKM. The CDR3 runs to 15 residues. CDR3 amino acids: CATISTGQGRSEQYV. The CDR3 DNA reads TGTGCTACAATCTCCACAGGGCAAGGGAGGAGCGAGCAGTACGTC.

This clonotype was observed at least ten times. V usage is TRBV5-1 and J usage is TRBJ2-1, with D perhaps matching TRBD1 (6 bases). The V end was cut by 6 bases, the J end by 10 bases, with 17 bases between. CDR1 and CDR2 from the germline V gene are SGHRS and YFSETQ. This CDR3 contains 13 residues. This CDR3 is CASTLQGKKEQFF. The DNA for the CDR3 is TGCGCCAGCACCTTACAGGGTAAAAAGGAGCAGTTCTTC.

The chain joins TRBV20-1 to TRBJ2-7; D is perhaps TRBD2 (7 bases). Germline-derived CDR1 and CDR2 are DFQATT and SNEGSKA (reference sequence). Trimming removed 3 bases from V and 7 bases from J, with 19 bases in between. The CDR3 covers 14 residues. The CDR3 DNA follows: TGCAGTGCTAGGGGAGGGGGAGAGCTACGAGAGCAGTACTTC. Its translation: CSARGGGELREQYF.

The sample holds a few counts of this clonotype. V usage is TRBV20-1 and J usage is TRBJ1-6; D not resolved. The ends were cut back, 1 base at V and 3 bases at J, with 13 bases in the middle. Looked up from germline, CDR1 is DFQATT and CDR2 is SNEGSKA (reference sequence). This CDR3 is 16 amino acids long. The CDR3 protein is CSARGEGWGYNSPLHF. The CDR3 DNA reads TGCAGTGCTAGAGGAGAGGGATGGGGCTATAATTCACCCCTCCACTTT.

This clonotype was seen repeatedly, ten times or more. The rearrangement uses TRBV6-1 and TRBJ1-3; TRBD1 is a possible D gene (5 bases). Germline V gene sequence: CDR1 MNHNS, CDR2 SASEGT. This CDR3 is 16 amino acids long. Trimming stripped 6 bases from V and 3 bases from J, with 18 bases between. CDR3: CASSVTGGSFGNTIYF. The CDR3 nucleotides read TGTGCCAGCAGCGTCACCGGGGGTTCTTTTGGAAACACCATATATTTT.

Many counts were recorded for this clonotype. The chain is built from TRBV28 and TRBJ1-2, with 8 bases aligning to TRBD1. This CDR3 is 14 amino acids long. Per the germline V gene, CDR1 is MDHEN and CDR2 is SYDVKM. V lost 3 bases and J lost 6; bases outside the gene matches: 6. CDR3 nucleotides: TGTGCCAGCAGTTTGTTCTCAGGGGGCGATGGCTACACCTTC. It is translated as CASSLFSGGDGYTF.

This clonotype was counted at least ten times. The V call is TRBV29-1, the J call TRBJ2-7; perhaps TRBD1 as D (6 bases). This CDR3 contains 12 residues. Deletions cut 6 bases from V and 0 bases from J, with 9 bases between. The V gene's germline CDR1 is SQVTM and CDR2 ANQGSEA. The chain's CDR3 is CSVGQSSYEQYF. CDR3 nucleotide sequence: TGCAGCGTAGGACAGTCCTCCTACGAGCAGTACTTC.

The chain joins TRBV19 to TRBJ1-2, with D unresolved. The CDR3 is 14 residues long. Looked up from germline, CDR1 is LNHDA and CDR2 is SQIVND (reference sequence). Between the trimmed V and J ends, which lost 2 bases and 5 bases, there was a span of 12 bases. The CDR3 reads CASSIKGYGYGYTF. CDR3 coding DNA: TGTGCCAGTAGTATAAAGGGATACGGGTATGGCTACACCTTC.

In DNA form, the CDR3 reads TGTGCCAGCAGTTACCCACGTACGGCTAGCGGGAGGGCCTCCAATGAGCAGTTCTTC. As protein: CASSYPRTASGRASNEQFF. The V and J genes are TRBV6-5 and TRBJ2-1; 12 nucleotides agree with TRBD2. The V gene end was trimmed by 2 bases and the J gene end by 6 bases; junction bases not matched to a gene: 14. CDR1 and CDR2 (germline): MNHEY, SVGAGI. The CDR3 covers 19 residues.

This clonotype was observed a handful of times. This sequence joins TRBV4-1 and TRBJ2-2, with D hard to call. V was clipped by 6 bases and J by 2 bases, with 7 bases between them. This CDR3 region has 13 residues. Germline CDR1 is MGHRA and CDR2 is YSYEKL. DNA for the CDR3: TGCGCCAGCAGTTACGAAAACACCGGGGAGCTGTTTTTT. Translating it yields CASSYENTGELFF.

DNA for the CDR3: TGCGCCAGCAGCCACACAACAGGGAGAAGGACTGAAGCTTTCTTT. The encoded protein is CASSHTTGRRTEAFF. V is TRBV4-1 and J is TRBJ1-1; D perhaps matches TRBD1 (6 bases). This CDR3 has 15 residues. Germline V gene lookup returns CDR1 MGHRA and CDR2 YSYEKL. The ends were cut back, 3 bases at V and 5 bases at J, with 16 bases in the middle.

The table lists this clonotype with many counts. This chain links TRBV28 with TRBJ2-7; TRBD1 is a possible D gene (6 bases). The CDR3 sequence is 13 residues long. The V gene's germline CDR1 is MDHEN and CDR2 SYDVKM. Trimming removed 5 bases at V and 0 bases at J, with 8 bases between. CDR3 sequence reads: CASSDRPSYEQYF. The CDR3 nucleotides are TGTGCCAGCAGTGACAGGCCCTCCTACGAGCAGTACTTC.

The sample holds many counts of this clonotype. The genes are TRBV20-1 and TRBJ1-5, with TRBD1 as a possible D gene (6 bases). Between the trimmed V and J ends, which lost 7 bases and 5 bases, there was a span of 18 bases. The CDR3 spans 14 residues. CDR1 is DFQATT and CDR2 is SNEGSKA in the germline V gene (reference sequence). As DNA, the CDR3 is TGCAGTGTCCTACCCGGGGGCGCAGATCAGCCCCAGCATTTT. It translates to CSVLPGGADQPQHF.

J is TRBJ1-2 and V is TRBV6-5; D is unclear. The CDR3 extends over 14 amino acids. Germline assignment: CDR1 MNHEY and CDR2 SVGAGI. Deletions cut 0 bases from V and 4 bases from J, with 9 bases between. As DNA, the CDR3 is TGTGCCAGCAGTTACTCGAGACACTCCTATGGCTACACCTTC. It codes for CASSYSRHSYGYTF.

This clonotype was detected ten times or more. The chain recombines TRBV20-1 with TRBJ2-3; D may be TRBD1 (7 bases). V dropped 5 bases and J dropped 1 base, with 13 bases sitting between them. From germline, CDR1 is DFQATT and CDR2 SNEGSKA (reference sequence). The CDR3 runs 14 residues. CDR3 in DNA: TGCAGTGCTGACAGGGAGGAGGGCACAGATACGCAGTATTTT. It specifies CSADREEGTDTQYF.

This clonotype was observed at least ten times. This rearrangement joins TRBV7-3 to TRBJ2-7, with 8 bases matching TRBD1. This CDR3 comprises 14 residues. Germline CDR1 SGHTA, CDR2 FQGTGA. V was clipped by 6 bases and J by 6 bases; unmatched bases: 10. This CDR3 is CASSSGQGESEQYF. CDR3 in DNA: TGTGCCAGCAGTTCTGGACAGGGAGAGTCCGAGCAGTACTTC.

The table lists this clonotype with a few counts. The chain is built from TRBV15 and TRBJ2-1; TRBD2 matches 10 bases. CDR3 size: 15 residues. Trimming cost V 3 bases and J 7 bases; bases outside gene matches: 6. CDR1 is LNHNV and CDR2 is YYDKDF in the germline V gene (reference sequence). The CDR3 sequence: CATSSRRTSGNEQFF. DNA of the CDR3: TGTGCCACCAGCAGTAGAAGGACTAGCGGAAATGAGCAGTTCTTC.

On this clonotype itself: A much larger clone sits a single nucleotide away, making a read error possible. The chain combines TRBV15 with TRBJ1-5, with 10 positions matching TRBD1. This CDR3 is 15 amino acids long. J was trimmed by 6 bases and V by 3 bases; bases with no gene match: 5. Looked up from germline, CDR1 is LNHNV and CDR2 is YYDKDF (reference sequence). The CDR3 DNA is TGTGCCACCAGCAGCGAAGGACAGGGGGGTCAGCCCCAGCATTTT. This encodes CATSSEGQGGQPQHF.

This clonotype came up many times. This chain uses TRBV28 with TRBJ2-6; no definite D call. V was shortened by 5 bases and J by 3 bases, with 14 bases between the two germline ends. In germline, CDR1 is MDHEN, CDR2 SYDVKM. The CDR3 is made up of 16 amino acids. The CDR3 here is CASSPRAWGGANVLTF. The CDR3, as DNA: TGTGCCAGCAGTCCTAGGGCGTGGGGTGGGGCCAACGTCCTGACTTTC.

In this sample, this clonotype turned up a few times. Sequence at one end of the junction differs from germline and may be a read error. The chain joins TRBV7-7 to TRBJ2-3; D is ambiguous. CDR3 length: 13 residues. From germline, CDR1 is SSHAT and CDR2 FNYEAQ (reference sequence). CDR3 sequence (DNA): TGTGCTAGCAGCTTGCATGGGCTAGATACGCAGTATTTT. Its protein product is CASSLHGLDTQYF.

Ten or more counts support this clonotype. V gene TRBV18 combines with J gene TRBJ2-7; D is possibly TRBD1 (5 bases). The CDR3 length is 13 residues. CDR1 is KGHSH, CDR2 LQKENI, per germline. V was clipped by 2 bases and J by 4 bases, with 9 bases between them. DNA of the CDR3: TGTGCCAGCTCACCAACAGGATTTTACGAGCAGTACTTC. Protein product: CASSPTGFYEQYF.

The genes are TRBV15 and TRBJ1-5, with a possible D match to TRBD1 (6 bases). V lost 5 bases, J lost 4 bases, and 21 bases lay in between. Per germline, CDR1 LNHNV and CDR2 YYDKDF (reference sequence). This CDR3 has 17 residues. CDR3 nucleotides: TGTGCCACCAGCGGCGAGCTAGGGGGGACATGGAATCAGCCCCAGCATTTT. Amino acids: CATSGELGGTWNQPQHF.

At least ten counts were recorded for this clonotype. This rearrangement joins TRBV6-1 to TRBJ1-5, with no clear D. Looked up from germline, CDR1 is MNHNS and CDR2 is SASEGT. This CDR3 is 13 amino acids long. V lost 7 bases to trimming and J lost 4 bases, with 11 bases between them. The CDR3 spells CASKTASNQPQHF. CDR3 DNA sequence: TGTGCCAGCAAGACGGCATCAAATCAGCCCCAGCATTTT.

This rearrangement joins TRBV7-9 to TRBJ1-3, with D unclear. The CDR3 sequence is 15 residues long. Looked up from germline, CDR1 is SEHNR and CDR2 is FQNEAQ (reference sequence). Deletions cut 6 bases from V and 2 bases from J, with 14 bases between. The CDR3 region is CASSWDRLPGNTIYF. CDR3 nucleotides: TGTGCCAGCAGTTGGGATAGGCTCCCTGGAAACACCATATATTTT.

This clonotype was counted ten times or more. The chain carries TRBV11-2 and TRBJ1-2; 7 bases match TRBD1. The CDR3 is 16 amino acids. From germline, CDR1 is SGHAT and CDR2 FQNNGV. V gave up 5 bases and J gave up 0 bases; unmatched junction bases: 9. The CDR3 DNA reads as TGTGCCAGCAGCCCACTACAGGGGTGGGCTAACTATGGCTACACCTTC. It translates to CASSPLQGWANYGYTF.

The rearrangement uses TRBV28 and TRBJ2-5, with D possibly being TRBD1 (5 bases). The V gene lost 3 bases and the J gene lost 7 bases, with 21 bases spanning the gap. Per germline, CDR1 MDHEN and CDR2 SYDVKM. This CDR3 region has 16 residues. In DNA form, the CDR3 reads TGTGCCAGCAGTTTTTTAGACAGCCGCCGGAGAGGGACCCAGTACTTC. It specifies CASSFLDSRRRGTQYF.

This clonotype was counted many times. J is TRBJ2-4 and V is TRBV28, with no clear D. CDR1 is MDHEN and CDR2 is SYDVKM in the germline V gene. The CDR3 extends over 17 amino acids. The V end was cut by 5 bases, the J end by 0 bases, with 17 bases between. In DNA form, the CDR3 reads TGTGCCAGCAGTCTTTATGGGGAAGTTGAAGCCAAAAACATTCAGTACTTC. It codes for CASSLYGEVEAKNIQYF.

This clonotype showed up many times. J is TRBJ2-5 and V is TRBV30; no firm D call. The CDR3 contains 14 residues. CDR1 is GTSNPN and CDR2 is SVGIG in the germline V gene (reference sequence). With 2 bases removed from V and 4 bases from J, the gap between germline ends came to 14 bases. This CDR3 is CAWSRSLVGETQYF. The DNA for the CDR3 is TGTGCCTGGAGTCGGAGCCTTGTCGGAGAGACCCAGTACTTC.